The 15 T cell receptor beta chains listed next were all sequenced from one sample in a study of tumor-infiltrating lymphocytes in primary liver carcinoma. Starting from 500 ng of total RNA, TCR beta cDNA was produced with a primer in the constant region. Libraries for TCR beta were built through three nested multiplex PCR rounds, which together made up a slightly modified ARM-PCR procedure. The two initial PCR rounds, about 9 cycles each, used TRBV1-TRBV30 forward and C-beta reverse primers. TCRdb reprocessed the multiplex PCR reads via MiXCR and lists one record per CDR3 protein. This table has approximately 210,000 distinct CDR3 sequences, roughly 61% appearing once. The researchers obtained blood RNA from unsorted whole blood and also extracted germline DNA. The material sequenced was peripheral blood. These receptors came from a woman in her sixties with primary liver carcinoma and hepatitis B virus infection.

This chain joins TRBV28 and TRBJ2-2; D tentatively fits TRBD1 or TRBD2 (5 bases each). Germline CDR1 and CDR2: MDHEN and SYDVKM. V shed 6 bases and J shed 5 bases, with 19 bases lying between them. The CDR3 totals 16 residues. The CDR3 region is CASRRIKGRSTGELFF. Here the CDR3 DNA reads TGTGCCAGCAGGCGAATCAAGGGGAGATCAACCGGGGAGCTGTTTTTT.

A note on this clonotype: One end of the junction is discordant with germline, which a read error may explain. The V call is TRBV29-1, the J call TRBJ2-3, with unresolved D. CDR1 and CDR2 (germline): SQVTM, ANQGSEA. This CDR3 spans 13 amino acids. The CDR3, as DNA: TGCAGCGTTGGGGTCACGAAAACCGATACGCATTATTTT. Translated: CSVGVTKTDTHYF.

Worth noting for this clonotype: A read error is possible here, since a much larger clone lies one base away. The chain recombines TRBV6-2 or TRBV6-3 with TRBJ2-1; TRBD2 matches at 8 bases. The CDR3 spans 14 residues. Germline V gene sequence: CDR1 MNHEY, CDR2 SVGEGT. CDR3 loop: CASKGASGYNGQFF. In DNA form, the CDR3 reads TGTGCCAGCAAAGGGGCTAGCGGGTACAATGGGCAGTTCTTC.

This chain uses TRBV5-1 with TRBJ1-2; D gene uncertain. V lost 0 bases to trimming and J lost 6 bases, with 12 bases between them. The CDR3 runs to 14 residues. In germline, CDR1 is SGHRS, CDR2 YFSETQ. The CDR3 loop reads CASSLDVRNHGYTF. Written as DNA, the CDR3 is TGCGCCAGCAGCTTGGATGTGAGAAACCATGGCTACACCTTC.

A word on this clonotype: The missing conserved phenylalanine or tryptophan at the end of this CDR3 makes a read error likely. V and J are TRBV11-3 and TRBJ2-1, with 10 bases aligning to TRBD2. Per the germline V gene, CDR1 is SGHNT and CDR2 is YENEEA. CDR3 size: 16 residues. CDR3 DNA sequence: TGTACCAGCAGCTTAGAAGGACTAGCGGTTTACAATGAGCAGTTCTCC. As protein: CTSSLEGLAVYNEQFS.

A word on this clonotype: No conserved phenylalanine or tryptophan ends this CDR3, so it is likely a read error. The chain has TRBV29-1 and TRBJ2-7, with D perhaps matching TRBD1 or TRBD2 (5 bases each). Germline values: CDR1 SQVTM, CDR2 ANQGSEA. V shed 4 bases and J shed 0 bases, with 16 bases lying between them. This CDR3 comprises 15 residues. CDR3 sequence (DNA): TGCAGCGTTGGCCCTGGGGGTGCTGGCTCCTACGAGCAGTACTTG. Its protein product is CSVGPGGAGSYEQYL.

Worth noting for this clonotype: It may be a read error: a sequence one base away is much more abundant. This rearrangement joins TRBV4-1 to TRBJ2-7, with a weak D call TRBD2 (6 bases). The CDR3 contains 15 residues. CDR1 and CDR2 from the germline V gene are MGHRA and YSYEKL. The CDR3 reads CANSQAPGGTTEQYF. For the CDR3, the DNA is TGCGCCAACAGCCAAGCCCCCGGCGGGACCACCGAGCAGTACTTC.

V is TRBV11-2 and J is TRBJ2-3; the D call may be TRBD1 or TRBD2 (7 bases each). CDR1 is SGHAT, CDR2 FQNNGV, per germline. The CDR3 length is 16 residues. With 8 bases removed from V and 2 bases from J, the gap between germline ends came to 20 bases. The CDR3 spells CASDLGEGASTDTQYF. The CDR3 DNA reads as TGTGCCAGCGACTTAGGGGAGGGGGCTTCCACAGATACGCAGTATTTT.

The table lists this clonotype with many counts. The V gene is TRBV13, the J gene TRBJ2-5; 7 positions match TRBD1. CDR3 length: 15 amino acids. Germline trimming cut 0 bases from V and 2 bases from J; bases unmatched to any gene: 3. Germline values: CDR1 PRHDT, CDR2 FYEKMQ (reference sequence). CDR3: CASSLGLGQQETQYF. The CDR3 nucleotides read TGTGCCAGCAGCTTAGGCCTGGGACAGCAAGAGACCCAGTACTTC.

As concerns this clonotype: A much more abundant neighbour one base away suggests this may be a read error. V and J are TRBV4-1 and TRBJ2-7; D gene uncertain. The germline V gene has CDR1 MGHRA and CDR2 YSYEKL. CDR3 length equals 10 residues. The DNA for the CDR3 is TGCGCCACTGGGGATTACGAGCAGCACTTC. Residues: CATGDYEQHF.

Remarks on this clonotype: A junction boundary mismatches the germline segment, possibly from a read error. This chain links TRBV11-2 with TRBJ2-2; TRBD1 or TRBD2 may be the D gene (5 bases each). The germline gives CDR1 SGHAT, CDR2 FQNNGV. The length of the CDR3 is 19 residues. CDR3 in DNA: TGCGCCAGCTGCTTAGACCGCCTAAGCCTGGACGGGGCAACCGGGGAGCTGTTTTTT. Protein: CASCLDRLSLDGATGELFF.

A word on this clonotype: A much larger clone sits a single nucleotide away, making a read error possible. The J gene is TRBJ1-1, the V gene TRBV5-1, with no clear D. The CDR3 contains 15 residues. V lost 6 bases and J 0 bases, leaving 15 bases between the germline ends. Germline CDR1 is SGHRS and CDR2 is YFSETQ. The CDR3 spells CASNPTDQVNTEAFF. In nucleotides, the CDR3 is TGCGCCAGCAACCCTACAGACCAAGTGAACACTGAAGCTTTCTTT.

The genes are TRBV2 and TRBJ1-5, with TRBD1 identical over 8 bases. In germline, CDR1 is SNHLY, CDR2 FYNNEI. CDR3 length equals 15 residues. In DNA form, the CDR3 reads TGTGTCAACAGTGAAAGGACAGGGCTCAATCAGCCCCAGCATTTT. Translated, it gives CVNSERTGLNQPQHF. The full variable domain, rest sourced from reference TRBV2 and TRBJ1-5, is EPEVTQTPSHQVTQMGQEVILRCVPISNHLYFYWYRQILGQKVEFLVSFYNNEISEKSEIFDDQFSVERPDGSNFTLKIRSTKLEDSAMYFCVNSERTGLNQPQHFGDGTRLSIL.

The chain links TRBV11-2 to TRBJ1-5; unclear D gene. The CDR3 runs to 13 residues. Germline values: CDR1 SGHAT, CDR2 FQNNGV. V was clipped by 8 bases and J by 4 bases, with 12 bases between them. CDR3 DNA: TGTGCCAGCGTGAGGGAGCTGAATCAGCCCCAGCATTTT. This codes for CASVRELNQPQHF.

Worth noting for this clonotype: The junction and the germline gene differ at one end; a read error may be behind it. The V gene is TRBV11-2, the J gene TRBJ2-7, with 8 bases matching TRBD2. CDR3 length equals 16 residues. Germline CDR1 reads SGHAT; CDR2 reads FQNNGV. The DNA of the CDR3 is TGTGCCAGCAGCTGTGGCGGGAGGACCTCGGGAAGCGAGCGGTACTTC. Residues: CASSCGGRTSGSERYF.